This paragraph reports one T cell receptor beta chain. CDR3 length: 12 amino acids. CDR1 is MDHEN, CDR2 SYDVKM, per germline. Trimming stripped 6 bases from V and 4 bases from J, with 10 bases between. Assay used: immunoSEQ multiplex PCR; TCRdb lists only in-frame clones, some missing. In the table there are around 74,000 clones, around nine tenths of which are singletons. The sample is drawn from a study of T cell changes during pregnancy in multiple sclerosis. The sequencing here drew on peripheral blood, taken before pregnancy. The chain combines TRBV28 with TRBJ2-7; a weak D match, TRBD1 (6 bases). The clonotype was recovered from a female donor with multiple sclerosis, enrolled in a pregnancy study. CDR3 DNA: TGTGCCAGCAGCCTAGACAGGTACGAGCAGTACTTC. It translates to CASSLDRYEQYF.